Sequencing of this T cell receptor beta chain was carried out in a study of early T cells in non-severe SARS-CoV-2 infection. This clonotype was seen repeatedly, ten times or more. MiXCR, applied by TCRdb to the 5' RACE reads, yields one record per CDR3 protein. The sample lists roughly 50,000 distinct CDR3 sequences; around 8% were seen once. This CDR3 spans 14 amino acids. Deletions cut 1 base from V and 8 bases from J, with 12 bases between. Germline CDR1 and CDR2: SGHVS and FNYEAQ. The chain links TRBV7-6 to TRBJ2-1; D is possibly TRBD2 (6 bases). Sample: whole blood. The receptor comes from an adult who was a healthcare worker with PCR-confirmed SARS-CoV-2 infection or an uninfected control (not recorded which). The CDR3 DNA reads TGTGCCAGCAGCTTAGACCTAGTAGCGGATGAGCAGTTCTTC. The encoded protein is CASSLDLVADEQFF.